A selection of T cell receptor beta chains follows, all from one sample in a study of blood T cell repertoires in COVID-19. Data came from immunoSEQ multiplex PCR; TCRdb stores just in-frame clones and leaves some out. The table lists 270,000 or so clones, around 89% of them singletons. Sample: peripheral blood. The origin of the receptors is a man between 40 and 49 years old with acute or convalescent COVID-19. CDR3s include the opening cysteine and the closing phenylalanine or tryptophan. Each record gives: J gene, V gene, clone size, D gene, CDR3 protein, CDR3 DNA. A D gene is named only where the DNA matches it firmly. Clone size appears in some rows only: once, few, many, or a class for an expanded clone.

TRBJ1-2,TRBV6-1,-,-,CASSEGPYYGYTF,TGTGCCAGCAGTGAAGGGCCCTACTATGGCTACACCTTC
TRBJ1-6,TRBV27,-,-,CASSAGMALHF,TGTGCCAGCAGTGCCGGGATGGCCCTCCACTTT
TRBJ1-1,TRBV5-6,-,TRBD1,CASSPEGQGPGTPYTEAFF,TGTGCCAGCAGCCCCGAGGGACAGGGCCCAGGTACCCCTTACACTGAAGCTTTCTTT
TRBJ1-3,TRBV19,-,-,CASSIGQNAIYF,TGTGCCAGTAGTATTGGACAGAATGCCATATATTTT
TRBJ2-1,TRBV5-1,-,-,CASSFAGVSYNEQFF,TGCGCCAGCAGCTTTGCAGGGGTAAGCTACAATGAGCAGTTCTTC
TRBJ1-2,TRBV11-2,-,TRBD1,CASSTDSRTGTNYGYTF,TGTGCCAGCAGCACCGACTCTCGGACAGGGACTAACTATGGCTACACCTTC
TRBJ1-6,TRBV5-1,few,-,CASSEEGVNSPLHF,TGCGCCAGCAGCGAGGAGGGAGTAAATTCACCCCTCCACTTT
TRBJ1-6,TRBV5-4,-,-,CASSLGGPWAPLHF,TGTGCCAGCAGCTTGGGCGGCCCTTGGGCACCCCTCCACTTT
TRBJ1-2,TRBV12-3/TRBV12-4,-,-,CASRDRSYGYTF,TGTGCCAGCCGCGACAGATCCTATGGCTACACCTTC
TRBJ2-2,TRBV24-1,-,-,CATSEADTGELFF,TGTGCCACCAGTGAGGCTGACACCGGGGAGCTGTTTTTT
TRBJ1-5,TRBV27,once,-,CASSLSGNQPQHF,TGTGCCAGCAGTTTATCCGGCAATCAGCCCCAGCATTTT